This paragraph reports one T cell receptor (beta chain). The sample originates from a study of blood T cell repertoires in COVID-19. As for the study in general: Nucleic acid was either cDNA or gDNA, and it came from T cells, B-cell-depleted T cells, or PBMCs.

Germline lookup yields CDR1 SQVTM and CDR2 ANQGSEA. J gave up 4 bases and V 3 bases, and 4 bases lay outside the gene matches. This CDR3 contains 14 residues. In the study's own analysis: How many nucleated cells were present was estimated from reference gene primer amplification. The data were produced by immunoSEQ multiplex PCR, yet TCRdb's version contains in-frame clones alone and is incomplete. Clone size and V and J calls were adopted from that table, with D and trimming inferred from the DNA. Here the sample spans fewer than 90,000 clones, around 74% being singletons. The material sequenced was peripheral blood. The chain links TRBV29-1 to TRBJ2-3, with 10 bases identical to TRBD2. The source is a man in his fifties or sixties with COVID-19, enrolled during active disease. DNA of the CDR3: TGCAGCGTTGAGGGACTAGCGAGATCAGATACGCAGTATTTT. Translating gives CSVEGLARSDTQYF.